Described below is a single T cell receptor (beta chain) sequence and its context. This CDR3 region has 14 residues. The germline gives CDR1 SGDLS, CDR2 YYNGEE. Trimming at V came to 4 bases and at J to 4 bases, leaving 8 bases not matched to a gene. TCRdb's table, derived via immunoSEQ multiplex PCR, lists solely in-frame clones and lacks some. The sample has 70,000 to 80,000 clones, 84% seen once; the top ten hold about an eighth. The data were taken from a study of blood T cell repertoires in COVID-19. Background on the study: Samples of COVID-19 (acute and convalescent) were obtained from the United States, Italy and Spain.

The sample taken for sequencing was peripheral blood. The receptor was derived from a human donor in a cohort sampled during active COVID-19. J is TRBJ2-7 and V is TRBV9; 7 bases line up with TRBD1. CDR3: CASSPRTGDYEQYF. CDR3 nucleotide sequence: TGTGCCAGCAGCCCCCGGACAGGAGATTACGAGCAGTACTTC.